The rows below give T cell receptor beta chains drawn from one sample of a study of T cell repertoires in cytomegalovirus infection. TCRdb reprocessed the reads with MiXCR, giving one entry per CDR3 protein. The sample holds a few hundred thousand distinct CDR3 sequences, approximately 14% seen once. The sequenced sample was PBMCs. The receptors come from a human donor in good health (CMV status not recorded). Some clones in this sample may be carry-over from other donors' samples. Both conserved end residues are part of each CDR3. A D gene is named only where the DNA matches it firmly. Not all rows give a size; the values are once, few, many and, for expanded clones, a class.

-	-	TRBV7-9	TRBJ2-1	16	CASSSITERAYNEQFF	TGTGCCAGCAGCTCTATCACAGAGAGAGCCTACAATGAGCAGTTCTTC
TRBD2	-	TRBV20-1	TRBJ2-5	17	CSARRAGGPTLQETQYF	TGCAGTGCTAGAAGGGCGGGGGGCCCGACCTTACAAGAGACCCAGTACTTC
-	many	TRBV7-3	TRBJ2-2	13	CASSLRRAGELFF	TGTGCCAGCAGCTTAAGGAGGGCCGGGGAGCTGTTTTTT
TRBD1	few	TRBV19	TRBJ1-1	15	CASGTQDRGSTEAFF	TGTGCCAGCGGGACTCAGGACAGGGGAAGCACTGAAGCTTTCTTT
TRBD2	once	TRBV20-1	TRBJ2-5	15	CSARVPSGGTETQYF	TGCAGTGCTAGAGTCCCTAGCGGGGGGACGGAGACCCAGTACTTC
-	many	TRBV7-2	TRBJ1-5	13	CASSLAAGTPQHF	TGTGCCAGCAGCTTAGCGGCCGGGACTCCCCAGCATTTT
TRBD1	-	TRBV7-9	TRBJ1-4	15	CASRPDRAGEEKLFF	TGTGCCAGCAGACCAGACAGGGCGGGAGAAGAAAAACTGTTTTTT
TRBD1	-	TRBV20-1	TRBJ1-6	14	CSASDRVANSPLHF	TGCAGTGCTTCGGACAGGGTGGCTAATTCACCCCTCCACTTT
TRBD2	-	TRBV6-5	TRBJ2-3	16	CASSYSPGGITDTQYF	TGTGCCAGCAGTTACTCCCCGGGGGGGATCACAGATACGCAGTATTTT
-	few	TRBV7-2	TRBJ1-6	15	CASSPTYRNDSPLHF	TGTGCCAGCAGCCCGACGTACAGGAATGATTCACCCCTCCACTTT
-	many	TRBV6-6	TRBJ1-1	14	CASSQQGGGTEAFF	TGTGCCAGCAGTCAACAGGGCGGCGGCACTGAAGCTTTCTTT
TRBD2	-	TRBV5-6	TRBJ2-7	18	CASSSGLAGGRDSYEQYF	TGTGCCAGCAGCTCGGGACTAGCGGGAGGTAGGGACTCCTACGAGCAGTACTTC
-	many	TRBV7-2	TRBJ2-3	14	CASSLLPSTDTQYF	TGTGCCAGCAGCTTGCTTCCTAGCACAGATACGCAGTATTTT
TRBD2	few	TRBV18	TRBJ2-5	17	CASSRTSGAFAQETQYF	TGTGCCAGCTCGCGGACTAGCGGGGCATTCGCCCAAGAGACCCAGTACTTC
-	-	TRBV2	TRBJ2-3	14	CASRGGTSDHTQYF	TGTGCCAGCAGGGGGGGCACTAGCGATCATACGCAGTATTTT
-	-	TRBV28	TRBJ2-5	12	CASSSGVGTQYF	TGTGCCAGCAGTTCCGGCGTGGGAACCCAGTACTTC
-	many	TRBV19	TRBJ1-5	14	CAGRPTHSNQPQHF	TGTGCCGGTCGACCCACACATAGCAATCAGCCCCAGCATTTT
TRBD1	few	TRBV5-4	TRBJ2-5	18	CASSHPPFDRATKETQYF	TGTGCCAGCAGCCATCCCCCTTTCGACAGGGCCACGAAAGAGACCCAGTACTTC
-	many	TRBV6-5	TRBJ2-1	17	CASSYSAGLSSYNEQFF	TGTGCCAGCAGTTACTCGGCAGGGCTTAGCTCCTACAATGAGCAGTTCTTC
-	many	TRBV28	TRBJ1-6	14	CASSLGTFESPLHF	TGTGCCAGCAGTCTTGGGACTTTTGAGTCACCCCTCCACTTT
TRBD2	many	TRBV7-3	TRBJ2-1	16	CASSKSSGSEYNEQFF	TGTGCCAGCAGCAAGTCTAGCGGGAGTGAATACAATGAGCAGTTCTTC
-	many	TRBV6-6	TRBJ2-7	13	CASSGGSSYEQYF	TGTGCCAGCAGTGGGGGGAGCTCCTACGAGCAGTACTTC
-	many	TRBV6-1	TRBJ1-4	11	CASRVNEKLFF	TGTGCCAGCAGAGTTAATGAAAAACTGTTTTTT
TRBD2	-	TRBV29-1	TRBJ2-7	19	CSVEDRQLGTSGRGYEQYF	TGCAGCGTTGAAGATCGGCAACTCGGGACTAGCGGGAGAGGATACGAGCAGTACTTC
-	many	TRBV7-2	TRBJ1-2	14	CASSPGFITDGYTF	TGTGCCAGCAGCCCCGGGTTCATTACGGATGGCTACACCTTC
-	-	TRBV6-2/TRBV6-3	TRBJ1-1	11	CASRANTEAFF	TGTGCCAGCAGGGCGAACACTGAAGCTTTCTTT
-	few	TRBV19	TRBJ1-1	13	CASTTWGSTEAFF	TGTGCCAGTACCACATGGGGTAGCACTGAAGCTTTCTTT
TRBD2	many	TRBV6-2/TRBV6-3	TRBJ2-1	16	CASSPHSGSTYNEQFF	TGTGCCAGCAGTCCACATAGCGGGAGTACCTACAATGAGCAGTTCTTC
-	-	TRBV28	TRBJ2-3	12	CASSFPGWTQYF	TGTGCCAGCAGTTTCCCGGGGTGGACGCAGTATTTT
TRBD1	many	TRBV5-4	TRBJ2-3	15	CASSFPGGATDTQYF	TGTGCCAGCAGCTTCCCAGGGGGCGCCACAGATACGCAGTATTTT
TRBD1	-	TRBV2	TRBJ2-7	15	CASSEGGDSSYEQYF	TGTGCCAGCAGTGAAGGTGGGGACAGCTCCTACGAGCAGTACTTC
-	many	TRBV19	TRBJ1-3	15	CASSTGTASGNTIYF	TGTGCCAGTAGTACGGGGACCGCCTCTGGAAACACCATATATTTT
TRBD2	-	TRBV7-3	TRBJ2-2	17	CASSLTSGGFATGELFF	TGTGCCAGCAGCTTAACTAGCGGGGGCTTCGCCACCGGGGAGCTGTTTTTT
-	many	TRBV19	TRBJ2-7	12	CASSTGTYEQYF	TGTGCCAGTAGTACAGGCACCTACGAGCAGTACTTC
-	many	TRBV7-8	TRBJ1-1	13	CASSNGWDTEAFF	TGTGCCAGCAGCAACGGGTGGGACACTGAAGCTTTCTTT
-	few	TRBV9	TRBJ2-5	13	CASSSGVGETQYF	TGTGCCAGCAGCTCCGGGGTGGGGGAGACCCAGTACTTC
-	few	TRBV20-1	TRBJ2-1	14	CSARVGDSYNEQFF	TGCAGTGCTAGGGTGGGGGACTCCTACAATGAGCAGTTCTTC
-	-	TRBV19	TRBJ1-1	15	CASTEGFLQPTEAFF	TGTGCCAGCACCGAGGGGTTTCTCCAACCCACTGAAGCTTTCTTT
TRBD1	-	TRBV5-3	TRBJ1-1	15	CASSLTGGGGWEAFF	TGTGCCAGCAGCTTGACAGGGGGAGGGGGATGGGAAGCTTTCTTT
-	few	TRBV3-1	TRBJ2-1	16	CASSQESGLAYNEQFF	TGTGCCAGCAGCCAAGAGAGTGGACTCGCCTACAATGAGCAGTTCTTC
TRBD1	-	TRBV15	TRBJ1-2	18	CATSRDLPGTGGQHGYTF	TGTGCCACCAGCAGAGATCTGCCCGGGACAGGGGGACAACATGGCTACACCTTC
TRBD2	many	TRBV29-1	TRBJ2-7	17	CSVAKGRASWPLYEQYF	TGCAGCGTTGCAAAGGGGAGGGCGTCCTGGCCCCTCTACGAGCAGTACTTC
-	-	TRBV29-1	TRBJ1-1	13	CSVEAAGNTEAFF	TGCAGCGTTGAAGCGGCGGGGAACACTGAAGCTTTCTTT
-	-	TRBV20-1	TRBJ2-1	10	CSAPGNEQFF	TGCAGTGCCCCGGGCAATGAGCAGTTCTTC
-	few	TRBV20-1	TRBJ2-5	12	CSARIGPSTLTF	TGCAGTGCTAGAATAGGACCCTCTACACTAACTTTC
-	-	TRBV20-1	TRBJ2-7	11	CSARGTYEQYF	TGCAGTGCTAGAGGAACCTACGAGCAGTACTTC